This record looks at one T cell receptor beta chain sequence and its context. Generated by immunoSEQ multiplex PCR, the TCRdb table keeps only in-frame clones and is missing some. The data show about 110,000 clones, 80% to 90% seen once. The data belong to a study of blood T cell repertoires in COVID-19. The J segment lost 3 bases and the V segment lost 2 bases, leaving 11 bases of the junction unmatched. CDR1 is SNHLY, CDR2 FYNNEI, per germline. The CDR3 loop spans 17 amino acids. The chain couples TRBV2 to TRBJ1-1, with TRBD1 matching over 8 bases. This receptor was identified in a woman aged 70 to 79 with acute or convalescent COVID-19. The sequenced sample was peripheral blood. Here the CDR3 DNA reads TGTGCCAGCAGTGAACTCCCGCAGGGGGCAAAGGACACTGAAGCTTTCTTT. Encoded protein: CASSELPQGAKDTEAFF.